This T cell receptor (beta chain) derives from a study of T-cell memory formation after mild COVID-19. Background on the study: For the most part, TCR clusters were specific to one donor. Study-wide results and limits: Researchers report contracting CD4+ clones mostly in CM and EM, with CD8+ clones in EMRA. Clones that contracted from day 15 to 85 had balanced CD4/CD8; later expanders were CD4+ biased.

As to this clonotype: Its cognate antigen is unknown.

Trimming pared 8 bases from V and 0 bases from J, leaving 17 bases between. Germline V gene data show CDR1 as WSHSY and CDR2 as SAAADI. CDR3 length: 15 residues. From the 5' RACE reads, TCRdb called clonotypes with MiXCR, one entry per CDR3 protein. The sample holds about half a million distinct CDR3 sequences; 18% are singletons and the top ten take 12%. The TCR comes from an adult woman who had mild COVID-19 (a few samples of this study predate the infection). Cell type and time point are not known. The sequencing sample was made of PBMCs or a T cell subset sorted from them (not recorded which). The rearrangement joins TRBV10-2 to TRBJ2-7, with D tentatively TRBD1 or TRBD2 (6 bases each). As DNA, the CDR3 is TGCGCCAGCTTCCGGCCGGGGGCCAGCTCCTACGAGCAGTACTTC. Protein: CASFRPGASSYEQYF.